The 32 T cell receptor beta chains reported below all come from one sample, sequenced in a study of shared clonotypes between healthy human individuals. The method was immunoSEQ multiplex PCR; TCRdb's version includes in-frame clones alone and lacks a portion of them. The sample lists millions of clones, 85% to 95% occurring once. The sample comprised naive CD4+ T cells from PBMCs. This sample's subset: CD45RA+ positively selected. These receptors were obtained from a young man in good health. Some clones in this sample may be carry-over from other donors' samples.

The J gene is TRBJ1-1, the V gene TRBV27, with D maybe TRBD1 (5 bases). Trimming left V 7 bases short and J 3 bases short, with 15 bases between. Looked up from germline, CDR1 is MNHEY and CDR2 is SMNVEV (reference sequence). The length of the CDR3 is 14 residues. The CDR3 bases are TGTGCCAGCACCTCCTTCCTGGGGGACACTGAAGCTTTCTTT. Residues: CASTSFLGDTEAFF.

The chain is built from TRBV28 and TRBJ2-3; D perhaps matches TRBD2 (6 bases). CDR3 length: 13 residues. CDR1 MDHEN and CDR2 SYDVKM come from the germline V gene. The germline V and J ends were trimmed by 2 bases and 6 bases, with 9 bases remaining between them. In DNA, the CDR3 is TGTGCCAGCAGTTTACGGCTAGCGGATACGCAGTATTTT. As protein: CASSLRLADTQYF.

The chain uses TRBV6-5 and TRBJ1-1; D call uncertain. The CDR3 consists of 15 residues. Germline V gene lookup returns CDR1 MNHEY and CDR2 SVGAGI. V lost 0 bases and J lost 4, with 12 bases in between. The chain's CDR3 is CASSYSTISGTEAFF. The CDR3 region has the DNA TGTGCCAGCAGTTACTCGACGATCAGTGGCACTGAAGCTTTCTTT.

The V call is TRBV7-2, the J call TRBJ2-7; 10 bases are shared with TRBD1. CDR3 size: 15 residues. In germline, CDR1 is SGHTA, CDR2 FQGNSA. The V gene end was trimmed by 5 bases and the J gene end by 3 bases; junction bases not matched to a gene: 7. The CDR3 spells CASSPDRGLLYEQYF. The CDR3 DNA reads as TGTGCCAGCAGCCCCGACAGGGGGCTCCTCTACGAGCAGTACTTC. The full variable domain, completed using reference TRBV7-2 and TRBJ2-7, is GAGVSQSPSNKVTEKGKDVELRCDPISGHTALYWYRQSLGQGLEFLIYFQGNSAPDKSGLPSDRFSAERTGGSVSTLTIQRTQQEDSAVYLCASSPDRGLLYEQYFGPGTRLTVT.

The chain employs TRBV2 and TRBJ1-3; D gene uncertain. V dropped 6 bases and J dropped 14 bases, with 17 bases sitting between them. Germline V gene sequence: CDR1 SNHLY, CDR2 FYNNEI. The CDR3 spans 12 residues. The CDR3 region is CASRERGQALYF. In DNA form, the CDR3 reads TGTGCCAGCAGAGAGAGAGGCCAGGCCCTATATTTT.

This chain joins TRBV28 and TRBJ2-3; maybe TRBD2 (5 bases). Trimming removed 5 bases at V and 0 bases at J, with 12 bases between. Germline CDR1 and CDR2: MDHEN and SYDVKM. The CDR3 runs to 15 residues. CDR3 sequence: CASSGTRTSTDTQYF. CDR3 nucleotide sequence: TGTGCCAGCAGTGGAACTAGAACTAGCACAGATACGCAGTATTTT.

The rearrangement uses TRBV27 and TRBJ2-2, with D perhaps matching TRBD2 (6 bases). The CDR3 is made up of 14 amino acids. Germline V CDR1 and CDR2: MNHEY, SMNVEV (reference sequence). V lost 4 bases and J 9 bases, leaving 15 bases between the germline ends. The CDR3 DNA is TGTGCCAGCAGTTCCCGACTAGAAGGGAGGGAGCTGTTTTTT. It yields the protein CASSSRLEGRELFF.

Worth noting for this clone: This CDR3 is also generated by other DNA sequences in the sample. The chain uses TRBV2 and TRBJ1-5; D not certain. CDR1 SNHLY and CDR2 FYNNEI come from the germline V gene. The CDR3 has 13 amino acids. The V gene lost 6 bases and the J gene lost 2 bases, with 8 bases spanning the gap. This CDR3 is CASSGRGNQPQHF. CDR3 in DNA: TGTGCCAGCAGCGGACGTGGCAATCAGCCCCAGCATTTT. Variable domain in full (rest from reference TRBV2 and TRBJ1-5): EPEVTQTPSHQVTQMGQEVILRCVPISNHLYFYWYRQILGQKVEFLVSFYNNEISEKSEIFDDQFSVERPDGSNFTLKIRSTKLEDSAMYFCASSGRGNQPQHFGDGTRLSIL.

V and J are TRBV18 and TRBJ2-2; D perhaps matches TRBD1 (5 bases). Germline CDR1 is KGHSH and CDR2 is LQKENI. Trimming took off 4 bases at V and 4 bases at J, with 16 bases between the two ends. CDR3 length: 16 residues. CDR3 in amino acids: CASSQSPATATGELFF. The CDR3 DNA reads TGTGCCAGCTCACAGAGTCCAGCGACAGCCACCGGGGAGCTGTTTTTT.

This chain uses TRBV5-6 with TRBJ1-5; perhaps TRBD1 as D (6 bases). Trimming left V 3 bases short and J 2 bases short, with 6 bases between. In germline, CDR1 is SGHDT, CDR2 YYEEEE. The CDR3 loop spans 13 amino acids. CDR3 in amino acids: CASSYRGNQPQHF. DNA for the CDR3: TGTGCCAGCAGCTACAGGGGCAATCAGCCCCAGCATTTT.

CDR3 in amino acids: CATDCRGEGTYEQYF. As DNA, the CDR3 is TGTGCCACGGACTGTCGGGGGGAGGGAACCTACGAGCAGTACTTC. The V gene is TRBV15, the J gene TRBJ2-7; 7 nucleotides line up with TRBD2. CDR1 and CDR2 (germline): LNHNV, YYDKDF (reference sequence). V lost 9 bases, J lost 2 bases, and 13 bases stayed unmatched. This CDR3 contains 15 residues.

J is TRBJ2-6 and V is TRBV4-3; D not certain. V dropped 4 bases and J dropped 3 bases, with 13 bases sitting between them. Germline V CDR1 and CDR2: LGHNA, YSLEER. The CDR3 has 16 amino acids. The CDR3 region is CASSLEYNFGANVLTF. For the CDR3, the DNA is TGCGCCAGCAGCCTCGAATACAATTTTGGGGCCAACGTCCTGACTTTC.

The chain recombines TRBV2 with TRBJ2-7; 7 bases map to TRBD1. From germline, CDR1 is SNHLY and CDR2 FYNNEI. Trimming cost V 6 bases and J 2 bases; bases outside gene matches: 7. The CDR3 totals 14 residues. This chain's CDR3 is CASSLRTGAYEQYF. CDR3 coding DNA: TGTGCCAGCAGCCTACGGACAGGAGCCTACGAGCAGTACTTC.

The rearrangement joins TRBV15 to TRBJ1-5; no clear D gene. The V end was cut by 0 bases, the J end by 5 bases, with 5 bases between. CDR1 and CDR2 (germline): LNHNV, YYDKDF (reference sequence). The length of the CDR3 is 13 residues. The CDR3 region has the DNA TGTGCCACCAGCAGAGATCAATATCAGCCCCAGCATTTT. Translating gives CATSRDQYQPQHF.

The chain has TRBV30 and TRBJ2-7; 7 positions match TRBD1. The CDR3 is made up of 15 amino acids. Germline values: CDR1 GTSNPN, CDR2 SVGIG (reference sequence). Trimming took 4 bases from V and 5 from J; bases not matched to a gene: 14. CDR3 DNA: TGTGCCTGGAATCCAGAAAGGGACAGTAGGCACGAGCAGTACTTC. This gives the protein CAWNPERDSRHEQYF.

The chain couples TRBV7-9 to TRBJ1-6; 7 bases line up with TRBD1. The CDR3 sequence is 14 residues long. Per the germline V gene, CDR1 is SEHNR and CDR2 is FQNEAQ (reference sequence). J was trimmed by 6 bases and V by 5 bases; bases with no gene match: 4. The CDR3 here is CASSLGQVNSPLHF. The CDR3 DNA sequence: TGTGCCAGCAGCCTAGGACAGGTTAATTCACCCCTCCACTTT.

The rearrangement links TRBV25-1 to TRBJ2-1; the match to TRBD1 covers 7 bases. The CDR3 contains 15 residues. Germline-derived CDR1 and CDR2 are MGHDK and SYGVNS. The junction had 7 bases not matched to a gene; V was cut back by 3 bases and J by 5 bases. The CDR3 protein is CASSDPRQGDNEQFF. The CDR3 DNA reads TGTGCCAGCAGTGACCCCAGACAGGGCGACAATGAGCAGTTCTTC.

This chain links TRBV27 with TRBJ1-4; a weak D match, TRBD1 (5 bases). V was cut by 6 bases and J by 4 bases, with 12 bases left in between. Per germline, CDR1 MNHEY and CDR2 SMNVEV (reference sequence). CDR3 size: 14 residues. CDR3 in amino acids: CASSRVGINEKLFF. The CDR3 DNA reads TGTGCCAGCAGCAGGGTGGGCATTAATGAAAAACTGTTTTTT. Complete variable domain (other parts from reference TRBV27 and TRBJ1-4): EAQVTQNPRYLITVTGKKLTVTCSQNMNHEYMSWYRQDPGLGLRQIYYSMNVEVTDKGDVPEGYKVSRKEKRNFPLILESPSPNQTSLYFCASSRVGINEKLFFGSGTQLSVL.

This chain connects TRBV2 to TRBJ1-2; D remains ambiguous. CDR3 length: 14 residues. The ends were cut back, 3 bases at V and 4 bases at J, with 12 bases in the middle. CDR1 and CDR2 (germline): SNHLY, FYNNEI. The CDR3: CASSEAGKGYGYTF. CDR3 nucleotide sequence: TGTGCCAGCAGTGAGGCCGGGAAGGGCTATGGCTACACCTTC.

The V call is TRBV12-2, the J call TRBJ1-5; the DNA was not used to check the table's D call, TRBD1. TRBV12-2 is designated a pseudogene. CDR3 size: 17 residues. CDR3 in amino acids: CASRSSPARVYNQPQHF. CDR3 sequence (DNA): TGTGCAAGTCGCTCCTCGCCGGCCAGGGTGTACAATCAGCCCCAGCATTTT.

This sequence joins TRBV30 and TRBJ2-3; D gene unclear. This CDR3 is 12 amino acids long. Germline loops: CDR1 GTSNPN, CDR2 SVGIG (reference sequence). V dropped 7 bases and J dropped 5 bases, with 13 bases sitting between them. CDR3 sequence: CALTSPGDTQYF. DNA of the CDR3: TGTGCCTTGACATCACCCGGAGATACGCAGTATTTT.

This clone has only one observation. The chain is built from TRBV5-4 and TRBJ2-3; D is unresolved. Germline loops: CDR1 SGHNT, CDR2 YYREEE (reference sequence). Trimming removed 0 bases from V and 3 bases from J, with 11 bases in between. This CDR3 has 15 amino acids. CDR3 protein: CASSLGLAATDTQYF. The DNA for the CDR3 is TGTGCCAGCAGCTTGGGTCTTGCGGCTACAGATACGCAGTATTTT.

The chain links TRBV5-1 to TRBJ2-7; D ambiguous. V was pared by 0 bases and J by 3 bases, with 10 bases between. Germline V CDR1 and CDR2: SGHRS, YFSETQ. The CDR3 is 14 residues long. The CDR3 nucleotides read TGCGCCAGCAGCTTGGCCACCCGGAACTACGAGCAGTACTTC. This translates into CASSLATRNYEQYF.

The chain joins TRBV30 to TRBJ1-5; possibly TRBD1 for D (5 bases). CDR3 length equals 12 residues. CDR1 is GTSNPN and CDR2 is SVGIG in the germline V gene (reference sequence). V was trimmed by 5 bases and J by 3 bases, leaving 8 bases between them. The CDR3 DNA sequence: TGTGCCTGGGGGGACCCCAATCAGCCCCAGCATTTT. Amino acids: CAWGDPNQPQHF.

The chain combines TRBV19 with TRBJ1-1; the D gene is possibly TRBD1 (6 bases). This CDR3 contains 15 residues. V lost 5 bases and J lost 2, with 15 bases in between. Germline V CDR1 and CDR2: LNHDA, SQIVND (reference sequence). Here the CDR3 DNA reads TGTGCCAGTAGTCCCGTAGGGGGAATCAACACTGAAGCTTTCTTT. This codes for CASSPVGGINTEAFF. Full variable domain (remainder filled in from reference TRBV19 and TRBJ1-1): DGGITQSPKYLFRKEGQNVTLSCEQNLNHDAMYWYRQDPGQGLRLIYYSQIVNDFQKGDIAEGYSVSREKKESFPLTVTSAQKNPTAFYLCASSPVGGINTEAFFGQGTRLTVV.

The chain recombines TRBV19 with TRBJ1-3; no firm D call. The CDR3 extends over 14 amino acids. The germline CDR1 and CDR2 sequences are LNHDA and SQIVND (reference sequence). Trimming stripped 0 bases from V and 1 base from J, with 4 bases between. The CDR3 sequence: CASSIDKSGNTIYF. The CDR3 DNA is TGTGCCAGTAGTATAGACAAGTCTGGAAACACCATATATTTT.

The V call is TRBV29-1, the J call TRBJ2-3; D may match TRBD1 or TRBD2 (6 bases each). CDR1 and CDR2 from the germline V gene are SQVTM and ANQGSEA. With 6 bases removed from V and 2 bases from J, the gap between germline ends came to 12 bases. The CDR3 sequence is 13 residues long. CDR3 residues: CSVAGHYTDTQYF. Written as DNA, the CDR3 is TGCAGCGTCGCGGGACACTACACAGATACGCAGTATTTT.

This chain links TRBV7-2 with TRBJ2-4; D possibly uses TRBD1 or TRBD2 (6 bases each). The V gene's germline CDR1 is SGHTA and CDR2 FQGNSA. The CDR3 runs to 14 residues. The germline V and J ends were trimmed by 1 base and 5 bases, with 9 bases remaining between them. The CDR3 sequence is CASSLVRGENIQYF. Here the CDR3 DNA reads TGTGCCAGCAGCTTAGTTAGGGGGGAAAACATTCAGTACTTC.

The chain recombines TRBV6-1 with TRBJ2-7, with D perhaps matching TRBD1 (5 bases). This CDR3 is built from 15 residues. The V gene's germline CDR1 is MNHNS and CDR2 SASEGT. Trimming shortened V by 2 bases and J by 9 bases, and 20 bases separated the two germline ends. The CDR3 DNA is TGTGCCAGCAGTGAACAGCAGGGCGGTTCTATGGGGCAGTACTTC. Protein: CASSEQQGGSMGQYF.

In regard to this clone: Because the CDR3's place on the DNA is in doubt, the DNA is left out and the CDR3 is given as listed by TCRdb. This chain links TRBV11-3 with TRBJ2-7. The length of the CDR3 is 13 amino acids, counting both ends. Germline-derived CDR1 and CDR2 are SGHNT and YENEEA. The CDR3 region is CASSLDIRGRQYF.

This chain links TRBV6-1 with TRBJ2-5; no clear D. The ends were cut back, 2 bases at V and 5 bases at J, with 27 bases in the middle. The CDR3 is 19 amino acids. The V gene's germline CDR1 is MNHNS and CDR2 SASEGT. CDR3 nucleotides: TGTGCCAGCAGTGAAAGCGTCCGGTGGAACAGTCCGGTATCGGAGACCCAGTACTTC. This codes for CASSESVRWNSPVSETQYF.

In regard to this clone: At the DNA level, this CDR3 is encoded by other sequences in the same sample as well. The rearrangement links TRBV28 to TRBJ1-3, with a tentative D call TRBD1 (6 bases). The CDR3 consists of 15 residues. Trimming cost V 6 bases and J 4 bases, with 16 bases left between them. CDR1 is MDHEN and CDR2 is SYDVKM in the germline V gene. The CDR3 is CASSLPGTPGNTIYF. The CDR3 DNA reads as TGTGCCAGCAGCCTCCCCGGGACACCAGGAAACACCATATATTTT. Filled out from reference TRBV28 and TRBJ1-3, the complete variable domain reads DVKVTQSSRYLVKRTGEKVFLECVQDMDHENMFWYRQDPGLGLRLIYFSYDVKMKEKGDIPEGYSVSREKKERFSLILESASTNQTSMYLCASSLPGTPGNTIYFGEGSWLTVV.